This is a list of T cell receptor beta chains from one sample in a study of regulatory T cells in long-lasting Graves disease. In TCRdb, the multiplex PCR reads were re-called with MiXCR into one record per CDR3 protein. The sample lists hundreds of thousands of distinct CDR3 sequences, about 15% occurring once. The same data also contributed to another study, on T cells in Graves' hyperthyroidism and ophthalmopathy.

The source material was peripheral blood mononuclear cells (PBMCs), sampled at new diagnosis, from a patient treated with antithyroid drugs. The receptors come from a man aged 18 to 29 with Graves disease. The CDR3 runs from the conserved cysteine through the conserved F or W. The order of the fields is clone size, J gene, D gene, V gene, CDR3 DNA, CDR3 protein. The D gene is left open where the match is weak. Clone size is shown for a subset of rows, as once, few, many or a class of expanded clone.

many,TRBJ1-2,NA,TRBV2,TGTGCCAGCAGTGACTCACGGCAGGGTAGTGGCTACACCTTC,CASSDSRQGSGYTF
many,TRBJ2-4,NA,TRBV11-2,TGTGCCAGCAGCTCTATAGCTGTCAAAAACATTCAGTACTTC,CASSSIAVKNIQYF
many,TRBJ2-5,TRBD2,TRBV12-3/TRBV12-4,TGTGCCAGCAGTTCCGACGGGGCTAGCGGGAGACAGACCCAGTACTTC,CASSSDGASGRQTQYF
many,TRBJ2-5,TRBD2,TRBV6-2/TRBV6-3,TGTGCCAGCCGGCGGGAGGGCCTAGAGACCCAGTACTTC,CASRREGLETQYF
many,TRBJ2-7,TRBD2,TRBV20-1,TGCAGTGCTAGAGCTAGCGGTACCTACGAGCAGTACTTC,CSARASGTYEQYF
many,TRBJ2-1,NA,TRBV3-1,TGTGCCAGCAGCTACAGGACCCCGGGGTGGTATGAGCAGTTCTTC,CASSYRTPGWYEQFF
many,TRBJ2-1,TRBD2,TRBV27,TGTGCCAGTAACATCATTCTAGCGGGCGTTGGCAATGAGCAGTTCTTC,CASNIILAGVGNEQFF
few,TRBJ1-3,NA,TRBV30,TGTGCCTGGAGTCTTTCATCTGGAAACACCATATATTTT,CAWSLSSGNTIYF
NA,TRBJ1-5,NA,TRBV19,TGTGCCAGTAGTATGGGAGGTCGCAATCAGCCCCAGCATTTT,CASSMGGRNQPQHF
NA,TRBJ2-1,TRBD1,TRBV9,TGTGCCAGCAGCGTAGCCCCGGGACAGGGGGCCCCTGCCTCCTACAATGAGCAGTTCTTC,CASSVAPGQGAPASYNEQFF
few,TRBJ2-1,TRBD2,TRBV20-1,TGCAGTGCTAGAGATCGGATAGCGGGAGGTTACAATGAGCAGTTCTTC,CSARDRIAGGYNEQFF
many,TRBJ2-2,TRBD2,TRBV30,TGTGCCTGGAGTGTATTCGGGAGGGGGGAGCTGTTTTTT,CAWSVFGRGELFF
few,TRBJ2-3,TRBD2,TRBV9,TGTGCCAGCAGCCGGGGACTAGCAAACCCAGCTAGCACAGATACGCAGTATTTT,CASSRGLANPASTDTQYF
many,TRBJ2-7,TRBD1,TRBV28,TGTGCCAGCACGATCCGACAGGGTTCCTACGAGCAGTACTTC,CASTIRQGSYEQYF
NA,TRBJ1-1,TRBD1,TRBV28,TGTGCCAGCAGTCAACCCGGGACAGGGGCGGCTGAAGCTTTCTTT,CASSQPGTGAAEAFF
NA,TRBJ2-1,NA,TRBV20-1,TGCAGTGCTAGGGGGCAGGTGGGGTACAATGAGCAGTTCTTC,CSARGQVGYNEQFF
many,TRBJ2-1,TRBD2,TRBV11-3,TGTGCCAGCAGCTTAGTGAGCGGGAGTCGGGGTGAGCAGTTCTTC,CASSLVSGSRGEQFF
NA,TRBJ1-3,NA,TRBV4-1,TGCGCCAGCAGCCAAGACACAAACGGGGGAAACACCATATATTTT,CASSQDTNGGNTIYF
many,TRBJ2-7,NA,TRBV5-1,TGTGCCAGCAGCTTGGGAGGCACCTACGAGCAGTACTTC,CASSLGGTYEQYF
NA,TRBJ1-1,NA,TRBV9,TGTGCCAGCAGCGTAGCTGAAGCAGGGATCACTGAAGCTTTCTTT,CASSVAEAGITEAFF
NA,TRBJ2-3,TRBD2,TRBV7-3,TGTGCCAGCAGCTTAGGGCGGGGGTCAGATACGCAGTATTTT,CASSLGRGSDTQYF
many,TRBJ2-5,NA,TRBV10-3,TGTGCCATCAGTGGGGGGGAGACCCAGTACTTC,CAISGGETQYF
NA,TRBJ1-6,NA,TRBV11-2,TGTGCCAGCAGCTTCGCCGGACAGCTATGGGATTCACCCCTCCACTTT,CASSFAGQLWDSPLHF
NA,TRBJ1-1,NA,TRBV6-2/TRBV6-3,TGTGCCAGCTCGAAAGGGGCAGGCTTGAACACTGAAGCTTTCTTT,CASSKGAGLNTEAFF
few,TRBJ2-1,NA,TRBV6-1,TGTGCCAGCAAGCCCAGGGAATTCAATGTGAATGAGCAGTTCTTC,CASKPREFNVNEQFF
NA,TRBJ1-1,NA,TRBV20-1,TGCAGTGCTAGTTATTCCCGTGGGGTCGCTGAAGCTTTCTTT,CSASYSRGVAEAFF
NA,TRBJ2-3,TRBD2,TRBV10-1,TGCGCCAGCAGTCGAGGACTAGCGGGAGGTGGAGATACGCAGTATTTT,CASSRGLAGGGDTQYF
NA,TRBJ2-7,NA,TRBV7-3,TGTGCCAGCAGCCAATCCCCCTCCTACGAGCAGTACTTC,CASSQSPSYEQYF
many,TRBJ1-5,NA,TRBV27,TGTGCCAGCAGTTTACGGAATAGCAATCAGCCCCAGCATTTT,CASSLRNSNQPQHF
many,TRBJ2-7,TRBD2,TRBV6-2/TRBV6-3,TGTGCCAGCACCAGGCAAACGAGGCTAGCGGGAGGGCCCTCGTTTAACGAGCAGTACTTC,CASTRQTRLAGGPSFNEQYF
many,TRBJ2-5,TRBD2,TRBV27,TGTGCCAGCAGTTCTTGGACTAGCGGCGGAGAGACCCAGTACTTC,CASSSWTSGGETQYF
many,TRBJ1-1,NA,TRBV18,TGTGCCAGCTCACCAGCAGGGGTGAACACTGAAGCTTTCTTT,CASSPAGVNTEAFF
NA,TRBJ2-7,NA,TRBV27,TGTGCCAGCAGTTTAGGGGTCCAAACACTGGGGGAGCAGTACTTC,CASSLGVQTLGEQYF
many,TRBJ1-1,NA,TRBV11-2,TGTGCCAGCAGCTTATCCCTCCGACAGGACTCGGCTTTCTTT,CASSLSLRQDSAFF
few,TRBJ2-6,NA,TRBV4-1,TGCGCCAGCAGCCCGGCAGGGGCTGGGGCCAACGTCCTGACTTTC,CASSPAGAGANVLTF
NA,TRBJ1-2,NA,TRBV7-9,TGTGCCAGCAGCTCCGAAGCGGGGACAAGAAACTATGGCTACACCTTC,CASSSEAGTRNYGYTF
many,TRBJ2-7,NA,TRBV10-3,TGTGCCATCAGTTGGGGATCCGAGCAGTACTTC,CAISWGSEQYF
many,TRBJ1-2,NA,TRBV24-1,TGTGCCACCAGTGTCGCCGGGTCCGATGGCTACACCTTC,CATSVAGSDGYTF
few,TRBJ1-2,TRBD1,TRBV27,TGTGCCAGCAGTTTATCGACAGGGTGGGGCTACACCTTC,CASSLSTGWGYTF
NA,TRBJ1-2,NA,TRBV30,TGTGCCTGGAGTGAATCTCGGAGCTACACCTTC,CAWSESRSYTF
few,TRBJ1-5,NA,TRBV5-5,TGTGCCAGCAGCTTGAGGATAGCGGTCGGTCAGCCCCAGCATTTT,CASSLRIAVGQPQHF
many,TRBJ2-7,TRBD2,TRBV5-1,TGCGCCAGCAGCTTTCGGGAGGCCAGCTCCTACGAGCAGTACTTC,CASSFREASSYEQYF
few,TRBJ2-3,NA,TRBV7-3,TGTGCCAGCAGCTTAAATTTCGCAGATACGCAGTATTTT,CASSLNFADTQYF
NA,TRBJ1-4,NA,TRBV10-2,TGCGCCAGCAGTGAGGGTGAAAAACTGTTTTTT,CASSEGEKLFF
few,TRBJ2-1,TRBD2,TRBV6-2/TRBV6-3,TGTGCCAGCAGTTACAAGGGGACTAGCGGGAGGGCCGATGAGCAGTTCTTC,CASSYKGTSGRADEQFF
few,TRBJ2-1,NA,TRBV4-1,TGCGCCAGCAGCTGGGGAGAAGGGGAGCAGTTCTTC,CASSWGEGEQFF
NA,TRBJ2-2,NA,TRBV12-3/TRBV12-4,TGTGCCAGCAGAATCGGGCTCAATCAACCCGGGGAGCTGTTTTTT,CASRIGLNQPGELFF
few,TRBJ2-5,TRBD1,TRBV18,TGTGCCAGCTCACCAGCCCCATTACAGGGGCAGGGCCAAGAGACCCAGTACTTC,CASSPAPLQGQGQETQYF
NA,TRBJ1-1,NA,TRBV19,TGTGCCAGTAGTATAGGGGGCATCGGGCGGATGAACACTGAAGCTTTCTTT,CASSIGGIGRMNTEAFF
NA,TRBJ2-2,NA,TRBV10-2,TGCGCCAATAAGGCAAACACCGGGGAGCTGTTTTTT,CANKANTGELFF